The 32 T cell receptor beta chains given below trace back to one sample, sequenced in a study of blood T cell repertoires in COVID-19. Assay: immunoSEQ multiplex PCR; the TCRdb copy retains only in-frame clones and omits some. The repertoire holds roughly 120,000 clones, roughly 82% seen once, with 9.5% to 13% in the top ten. The sample was peripheral blood. These receptors all stem from a human donor in a cohort sampled during active COVID-19.

The chain recombines TRBV4-1 with TRBJ2-3; 9 bases fit TRBD1. Germline CDR1 reads MGHRA; CDR2 reads YSYEKL. V trimming: 4 bases; J trimming: 6 bases; junction bases outside the gene matches: 14. This CDR3 contains 17 residues. This CDR3 is CASSPPRPTGGVDTQYF. The CDR3 nucleotides are TGCGCCAGCAGCCCTCCGCGTCCTACAGGGGGCGTGGATACGCAGTATTTT.

The chain recombines TRBV12-3 or TRBV12-4 with TRBJ2-5, with a weak D call TRBD1 (6 bases). There are 13 residues in the CDR3. V lost 5 bases and J lost 6, with 13 bases in between. CDR3 coding DNA: TGTGCCAGCAGTATACAGGGTCAAAAGACCCAGTACTTC. Translated, it gives CASSIQGQKTQYF.

The rearrangement joins TRBV3-1 (or the pseudogene TRBV3-2) to TRBJ1-5; the D is unclear. Trimming cost V 3 bases and J 7 bases, with 10 bases left between them. This CDR3 comprises 13 residues. Germline-derived CDR1 and CDR2 are LGHDT and YNNKEL (reference sequence). The CDR3 DNA reads TGTGCCAGCAGCCAGAGAGGGCCACAGCCCCAGCATTTT. Amino acids: CASSQRGPQPQHF.

This rearrangement joins TRBV7-7 to TRBJ2-7, with a possible D match to TRBD1 (5 bases). V was clipped by 2 bases and J by 0 bases, with 8 bases between them. Germline V gene sequence: CDR1 SSHAT, CDR2 FNYEAQ (reference sequence). CDR3 size: 14 residues. CDR3 nucleotide sequence: TGTGCCAGCAGCTTATCCAGGGACTCCTACGAGCAGTACTTC. Translating it yields CASSLSRDSYEQYF.

The CDR3 DNA reads TGTGCCAGCAGCTTTGGACGGGGGAGTTCGTTTCTGGAGCAGTACTTC. Encoded protein: CASSFGRGSSFLEQYF. This rearrangement joins TRBV5-6 to TRBJ2-7; perhaps TRBD2 as D (6 bases). The V end was cut by 2 bases, the J end by 7 bases, with 22 bases between. CDR1 SGHDT and CDR2 YYEEEE come from the germline V gene. The CDR3 spans 16 residues.

This clone is a singleton in its sample. The V gene is TRBV6-1, the J gene TRBJ2-5; possibly TRBD1 for D (6 bases). V was pared by 1 base and J by 4 bases, with 13 bases between. Germline assignment: CDR1 MNHNS and CDR2 SASEGT. The CDR3 sequence is 15 residues long. For the CDR3, the DNA is TGTGCCAGCAGTGAAGAAGGGGGAAGGACAGAGACCCAGTACTTC. Translating gives CASSEEGGRTETQYF.

The chain joins TRBV9 to TRBJ2-7; 7 bases are shared with TRBD2. The CDR3 has 16 residues. V lost 0 bases to trimming and J lost 0 bases; unmatched junction nucleotides: 6. The germline CDR1 and CDR2 sequences are SGDLS and YYNGEE. The CDR3 protein is CASSVGPAGSSYEQYF. The CDR3 coding sequence is TGTGCCAGCAGCGTAGGGCCAGCGGGGTCCTCCTACGAGCAGTACTTC.

The chain carries TRBV3-1 (or the pseudogene TRBV3-2) and TRBJ1-3; TRBD1 matches at 7 bases. The CDR3 loop spans 14 amino acids. The V gene's germline CDR1 is LGHDT and CDR2 YNNKEL (reference sequence). The junction had 4 bases not matched to a gene; V was cut back by 4 bases and J by 4 bases. The CDR3 loop is CASSRQGYGNTIYF. The CDR3 nucleotides are TGTGCCAGCAGCCGACAGGGATACGGAAACACCATATATTTT.

This chain links TRBV10-1 with TRBJ2-1; 9 nucleotides line up with TRBD2. Trimming removed 6 bases from V and 3 bases from J; junction bases left unmatched: 12. The germline V gene has CDR1 WNHNN and CDR2 SYGVQD (reference sequence). The CDR3 loop spans 17 amino acids. The CDR3 DNA is TGCGCCAGCAGGCATACTATAGCGGGGGCTCACTACAATGAGCAGTTCTTC. It is translated as CASRHTIAGAHYNEQFF.

The rearrangement uses TRBV7-2 and TRBJ2-5, with D possibly TRBD2 on 5 matching bases. CDR1 and CDR2 from the germline V gene are SGHTA and FQGNSA. This CDR3 is built from 14 residues. Between the trimmed V and J ends, which lost 3 bases and 5 bases, there was a span of 13 bases. CDR3 amino acids: CASSLGVPGETQYF. The CDR3, as DNA: TGTGCCAGCAGCTTGGGCGTCCCGGGGGAGACCCAGTACTTC.

V and J are TRBV11-2 and TRBJ2-2, with 7 bases that match TRBD2. V gave up 4 bases and J gave up 5 bases; unmatched junction bases: 4. Germline assignment: CDR1 SGHAT and CDR2 FQNNGV. The CDR3 length is 14 residues. The CDR3 nucleotides are TGTGCCAGCAGCTGGGGGGGAGCTACCGGGGAGCTGTTTTTT. It encodes CASSWGGATGELFF.

The J gene is TRBJ2-3, the V gene TRBV3-1 (or the pseudogene TRBV3-2); 9 nucleotides match TRBD2. Trimming removed 0 bases from V and 6 bases from J; junction bases left unmatched: 16. Per the germline V gene, CDR1 is LGHDT and CDR2 is YNNKEL (reference sequence). The CDR3 covers 19 residues. The DNA of the CDR3 is TGTGCCAGCAGCCAAGAAGGGAGGAGCGGGGGGCCCTTGGTGGATACGCAGTATTTT. Its protein product is CASSQEGRSGGPLVDTQYF.

In its sample, this clone was seen once. V and J are TRBV2 and TRBJ2-7; TRBD2 is a possible D gene (7 bases). The V end was cut by 1 base, the J end by 2 bases, with 15 bases between. This CDR3 has 16 residues. Looked up from germline, CDR1 is SNHLY and CDR2 is FYNNEI. The CDR3 DNA follows: TGTGCCAGCAGTGAAGAAGGGAGGGGGACCCCCTACGAGCAGTACTTC. Translating gives CASSEEGRGTPYEQYF.

The chain links TRBV3-1 (or the pseudogene TRBV3-2) to TRBJ2-1; 8 nucleotides line up with TRBD2. J was trimmed by 8 bases and V by 4 bases; bases with no gene match: 7. The CDR3 has 14 residues. The V gene's germline CDR1 is LGHDT and CDR2 YNNKEL (reference sequence). The CDR3 DNA reads as TGTGCCAGCAGCCTGGGACTAGGTGGTGATGAGCAGTTCTTC. Translation gives CASSLGLGGDEQFF.

The rearrangement links TRBV2 to TRBJ1-4; tentatively, D is TRBD1 (6 bases). CDR1 and CDR2 from the germline V gene are SNHLY and FYNNEI. V lost 4 bases, J lost 7 bases, and 19 bases lay in between. The CDR3 runs 16 residues. CDR3 in amino acids: CASSGGLVGHLEKLFF. Written as DNA, the CDR3 is TGTGCCAGCAGTGGGGGTTTGGTGGGACACCTTGAAAAACTGTTTTTT.

CDR3 sequence reads: CASSPGTVGSQPQHF. In DNA form, the CDR3 reads TGTGCCAGTAGTCCCGGGACAGTGGGAAGTCAGCCCCAGCATTTT. The chain has TRBV19 and TRBJ1-5; 7 bases map to TRBD1. This CDR3 contains 15 residues. Germline-derived CDR1 and CDR2 are LNHDA and SQIVND (reference sequence). After removal of 5 bases from V and 6 bases from J, the junction contained 10 bases not matched to a gene.

This chain connects TRBV4-1 to TRBJ2-7, with D possibly matching TRBD1 (5 bases). The CDR3 length is 15 residues. Germline V gene lookup returns CDR1 MGHRA and CDR2 YSYEKL. The V end lost 0 bases, the J end lost 1 base, and 10 bases lay between the germline ends. In DNA, the CDR3 is TGCGCCAGCAGCCAAGATGGCAGGACATCCTACGAGCAGTACTTC. It codes for CASSQDGRTSYEQYF.

This sequence joins TRBV11-2 and TRBJ2-7; 7 positions match TRBD2. J was trimmed by 5 bases and V by 6 bases; bases with no gene match: 4. Germline CDR1 reads SGHAT; CDR2 reads FQNNGV. This CDR3 comprises 12 residues. The CDR3 DNA reads as TGTGCCAGCAGGAGGGAGGGTGACGAGCAGTACTTC. Translation: CASRREGDEQYF.

The rearrangement joins TRBV2 to TRBJ1-1; 7 bases are shared with TRBD1. V shed 7 bases and J 0 bases; nucleotides not matched to a gene: 11. CDR3 length: 16 residues. Per the germline V gene, CDR1 is SNHLY and CDR2 is FYNNEI. The CDR3 region is CASTNQLTGMNTEAFF. CDR3 bases: TGTGCCAGCACCAACCAATTGACAGGGATGAACACTGAAGCTTTCTTT. The full variable domain, with the rest looked up from reference TRBV2 and TRBJ1-1, is EPEVTQTPSHQVTQMGQEVILRCVPISNHLYFYWYRQILGQKVEFLVSFYNNEISEKSEIFDDQFSVERPDGSNFTLKIRSTKLEDSAMYFCASTNQLTGMNTEAFFGQGTRLTVV.

This rearrangement joins TRBV10-3 to TRBJ1-1; D call uncertain. Germline-derived CDR1 and CDR2 are ENHRY and SYGVKD. The CDR3 consists of 12 residues. Trimming left V 3 bases short and J 7 bases short, with 9 bases between. CDR3 sequence (DNA): TGTGCCATCAGTGACCTGGGGAGTGAAGCTTTCTTT. This encodes CAISDLGSEAFF.

This chain links TRBV14 with TRBJ1-2; no clear D gene. V gave up 4 bases and J gave up 5 bases, with 8 bases separating them. This CDR3 spans 12 amino acids. The germline V gene has CDR1 SGHDN and CDR2 FVKESK. CDR3 residues: CASSPSGYGYTF. CDR3 DNA sequence: TGTGCCAGCAGCCCATCCGGGTATGGCTACACCTTC.

This chain connects TRBV10-3 to TRBJ1-5, with 12 nucleotides matching TRBD1. Germline-derived CDR1 and CDR2 are ENHRY and SYGVKD. Losses at the gene ends were 4 bases for V and 6 bases for J; bases not matched to a gene: 7. The CDR3 has 16 amino acids. The CDR3 protein is CAISGAGTGGGQPQHF. In DNA form, the CDR3 reads TGTGCCATCAGTGGAGCCGGGACAGGGGGCGGTCAGCCCCAGCATTTT.

This chain uses TRBV11-2 with TRBJ1-3; 7 bases fit TRBD1. The CDR3 is 18 amino acids. V shed 0 bases, J shed 0 bases, and the junction held 8 bases outside the gene matches. Germline V gives CDR1 SGHAT, CDR2 FQNNGV. This chain's CDR3 is CASSLEGTGARSGNTIYF. In nucleotides, the CDR3 is TGTGCCAGCAGCTTAGAGGGAACAGGGGCCCGCTCTGGAAACACCATATATTTT. Based on the CDR3 plus reference TRBV11-2 and TRBJ1-3, the full variable domain is EAGVAQSPRYKIIEKRQSVAFWCNPISGHATLYWYQQILGQGPKLLIQFQNNGVVDDSQLPKDRFSAERLKGVDSTLKIQPAKLEDSAVYLCASSLEGTGARSGNTIYFGEGSWLTVV.

The chain combines TRBV19 with TRBJ2-2; 12 nucleotides match TRBD2. V lost 4 bases and J lost 5; bases outside the gene matches: 2. Per the germline V gene, CDR1 is LNHDA and CDR2 is SQIVND (reference sequence). The CDR3 consists of 15 residues. CDR3 in amino acids: CASSTGLAGTGELFF. CDR3 in DNA: TGTGCCAGTAGTACCGGACTAGCGGGGACCGGGGAGCTGTTTTTT.

J is TRBJ1-4 and V is TRBV10-1, with D tentatively TRBD1 (5 bases). Between the trimmed V and J ends, which lost 3 bases and 6 bases, there was a span of 11 bases. The CDR3 runs 14 residues. The germline CDR1 and CDR2 sequences are WNHNN and SYGVQD (reference sequence). CDR3 bases: TGCGCCAGCAGTGACACAGGAGGGGATGAAAAACTGTTTTTT. Protein product: CASSDTGGDEKLFF.

J is TRBJ1-1 and V is TRBV5-4; D gene unclear. Germline-derived CDR1 and CDR2 are SGHNT and YYREEE (reference sequence). The CDR3 contains 14 residues. V was pared by 0 bases and J by 4 bases, with 10 bases between. For the CDR3, the DNA is TGTGCCAGCAGCTTGGCCGGGGTAGTCACTGAAGCTTTCTTT. This sequence encodes CASSLAGVVTEAFF.

This clone was counted once. The chain links TRBV27 to TRBJ2-5, with 9 bases fitting TRBD2. V was clipped by 4 bases and J by 0 bases; unmatched bases: 3. The CDR3 covers 15 residues. Germline lookup yields CDR1 MNHEY and CDR2 SMNVEV (reference sequence). The CDR3 loop reads CASSWSGGNQETQYF. The CDR3 region has the DNA TGTGCCAGCAGTTGGAGCGGGGGGAACCAAGAGACCCAGTACTTC.

The gene calls are TRBV6-6 and TRBJ2-4; D call uncertain. V was shortened by 7 bases and J by 3 bases, with 10 bases between the two germline ends. CDR1 is MNHNY, CDR2 SVGAGI, per germline (reference sequence). This CDR3 is 13 amino acids long. The DNA for the CDR3 is TGTGCCAGCATCGAGTCGTACAAAAACATTCAGTACTTC. Amino acids: CASIESYKNIQYF.

In this sample, this clone turned up once. The chain couples TRBV7-8 to TRBJ2-7, with unresolved D. This CDR3 is built from 14 residues. V was shortened by 5 bases and J by 0 bases, with 11 bases between the two germline ends. Germline CDR1 is SGHVS and CDR2 is FQNEAQ. In nucleotides, the CDR3 is TGTGCCAGCAGCCGTATTACGGGCTCCTACGAGCAGTACTTC. This encodes CASSRITGSYEQYF.

This clone was picked up one time. The rearrangement links TRBV13 to TRBJ2-7; 8 bases match TRBD2. With V trimmed by 5 bases and J by 0 bases, 3 bases remained unmatched. Germline CDR1 PRHDT, CDR2 FYEKMQ (reference sequence). The CDR3 runs to 14 residues. CDR3 sequence: CASSGTSGSYEQYF. Here the CDR3 DNA reads TGTGCCAGCAGCGGAACTAGCGGCTCCTACGAGCAGTACTTC.

This sequence joins TRBV5-4 and TRBJ2-7; 9 nucleotides line up with TRBD1. Germline values: CDR1 SGHNT, CDR2 YYREEE (reference sequence). The CDR3 runs 13 residues. Trimming at V came to 7 bases and at J to 6 bases, leaving 8 bases not matched to a gene. CDR3 sequence reads: CASRRDRASEQYF. Written as DNA, the CDR3 is TGTGCCAGCCGCCGGGACAGGGCTTCCGAGCAGTACTTC.

This chain connects TRBV2 to TRBJ2-3; the match to TRBD1 covers 7 bases. V lost 3 bases, J lost 1 base, and 4 bases stayed unmatched. The germline V gene encodes CDR1 SNHLY and CDR2 FYNNEI. The CDR3 loop spans 15 amino acids. The CDR3 DNA reads TGTGCCAGCAGTGAGCAGGGACAGCGCACAGATACGCAGTATTTT. Its protein is CASSEQGQRTDTQYF. Full variable domain (remainder filled in from reference TRBV2 and TRBJ2-3): EPEVTQTPSHQVTQMGQEVILRCVPISNHLYFYWYRQILGQKVEFLVSFYNNEISEKSEIFDDQFSVERPDGSNFTLKIRSTKLEDSAMYFCASSEQGQRTDTQYFGPGTRLTVL.